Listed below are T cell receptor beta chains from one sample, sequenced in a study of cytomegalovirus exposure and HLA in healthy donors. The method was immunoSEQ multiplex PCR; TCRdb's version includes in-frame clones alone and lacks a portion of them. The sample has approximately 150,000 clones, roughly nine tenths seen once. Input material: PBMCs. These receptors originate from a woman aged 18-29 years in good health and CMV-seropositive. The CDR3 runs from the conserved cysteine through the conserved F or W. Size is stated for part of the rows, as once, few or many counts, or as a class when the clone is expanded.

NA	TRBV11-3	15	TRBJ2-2	CASSQQGLGTGELFF
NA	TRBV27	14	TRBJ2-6	CASQDYSGANVLTF
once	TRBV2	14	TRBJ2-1	CASSARGPTGEQFF
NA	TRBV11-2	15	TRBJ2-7	CASSLAGLGLYEQYF
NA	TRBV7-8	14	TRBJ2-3	CASSRYRGQDTQYF
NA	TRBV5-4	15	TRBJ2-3	CASSFDRGSADTQYF
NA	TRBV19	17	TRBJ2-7	CASSIVGGGTVPYEQYF
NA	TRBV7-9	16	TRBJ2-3	CASSLSGREDTDTQYF
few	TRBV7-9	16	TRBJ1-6	CASSLSSGTVGSPLHF
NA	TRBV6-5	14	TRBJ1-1	CASREQGVNTEAFF
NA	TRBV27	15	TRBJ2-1	CASSLMTGEDNEQFF
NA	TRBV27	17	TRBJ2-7	CASSLPRGQGGSYEQYF
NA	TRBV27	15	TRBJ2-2	CASSEIGGNTGELFF
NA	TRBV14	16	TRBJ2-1	CASSPPGLGRATEQFF
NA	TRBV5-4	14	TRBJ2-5	CASSSWGIRETQYF